This T cell receptor beta chain came from a study of metastatic and nonmetastatic thyroid tumors. At the level of the study: It was across blood and tumor or nodule tissue from malignant and benign thyroid patients that repertoires were compared.

Study results and limitations: Reportedly, malignant thyroid tumors had significantly higher TCR beta diversity than benign nodules, in blood and tumor.

TCRdb redid the clone calls on the PCR reads using MiXCR. The sample records roughly 13,000 clones, approximately 33% being singletons. This clone is classed as medium-sized. What it binds is unknown. Losses at the gene ends were 4 bases for V and 6 bases for J; bases not matched to a gene: 13. From germline, CDR1 is DFQATT and CDR2 SNEGSKA (reference sequence). The CDR3 extends over 17 amino acids. Patients underwent thyroid surgery, and none had received any treatment before it. The rearrangement links TRBV20-1 to TRBJ2-1, with 12 bases identical to TRBD2. Input material: tumor tissue. The sequence came from a male donor with papillary thyroid cancer or a benign thyroid nodule (not recorded which). Some clones in this sample may be carry-over from other donors' samples. The CDR3 protein is CSATVLAGGRGSNEQFF. The DNA of the CDR3 is TGCAGTGCTACTGTACTAGCGGGAGGACGAGGGAGCAATGAGCAGTTCTTC.